The 23 T cell receptor beta chains presented below share a single source sample, sequenced in a study of early T cells in non-severe SARS-CoV-2 infection (dated by TCRdb to the early 2020s). To prepare the library, 5' RACE was applied. The reads were generated on a NextSeq 500. TCRdb applied fastp at Q25 and MiXCR to the public reads, then kept only in-frame beta chains. One record per CDR3 amino acid sequence lists the most common genes and DNA. The sample table holds about 45,000 distinct CDR3 sequences, of which around a tenth were seen once. About a fifth of the sample lies in the top ten. The sample was whole blood. Receptors were obtained from an adult who was a healthcare worker with PCR-confirmed SARS-CoV-2 infection or an uninfected control (not recorded which).

This clonotype was observed many times. V usage is TRBV6-1 and J usage is TRBJ2-7; no firm D call. The CDR3 is made up of 15 amino acids. Germline V lookup: CDR1 MNHNS, CDR2 SASEGT. Trimming left V 6 bases short and J 2 bases short, with 17 bases between. The DNA for the CDR3 is TGTGCCAGCAGACGAGAGGAACTTGGGGCCTACGAGCAGTACTTC. It translates to CASRREELGAYEQYF.

In this sample, this clonotype turned up many times. The V gene is TRBV20-1, the J gene TRBJ2-3, with D possibly TRBD2 on 7 matching bases. Between the trimmed V and J ends, which lost 1 base and 14 bases, there was a span of 19 bases. Germline V gene lookup returns CDR1 DFQATT and CDR2 SNEGSKA (reference sequence). The length of the CDR3 is 13 residues. Here the CDR3 DNA reads TGCAGTGCTAGAGCTAGGGGGGGCCGGGGCTCGTATTTT. It translates to CSARARGGRGSYF.

This clonotype has at least ten counts. The V call is TRBV6-2 or TRBV6-3, the J call TRBJ2-7; D is uncertain. Germline lookup yields CDR1 MNHEY and CDR2 SVGEGT. V lost 1 base and J lost 3, with 7 bases in between. The CDR3 covers 13 residues. The CDR3 DNA sequence: TGTGCCAGCAGTTACTTGGCCTTCTACGAGCAGTACTTC. Translated: CASSYLAFYEQYF.

This clonotype has at least ten counts. The chain couples TRBV20-1 to TRBJ1-2, with TRBD1 as a possible D gene (5 bases). Germline-derived CDR1 and CDR2 are DFQATT and SNEGSKA (reference sequence). The CDR3 is 14 residues long. V shed 6 bases and J shed 4 bases, with 18 bases lying between them. The CDR3 region has the DNA TGCAGTGCCAATCCCCAGGGATTTGGCTATGGCTACACCTTC. Protein sequence: CSANPQGFGYGYTF.

In this sample, this clonotype turned up many times. The chain couples TRBV3-1 to TRBJ1-4; D unclear. V lost 1 base and J 0 bases, leaving 6 bases between the germline ends. This CDR3 has 15 residues. Germline CDR1 is LGHDT and CDR2 is YNNKEL (reference sequence). For the CDR3, the DNA is TGTGCCAGCAGCCAAGGCGGGGCAACTAATGAAAAACTGTTTTTT. Translating gives CASSQGGATNEKLFF. Supplemented by reference TRBV3-1 and TRBJ1-4, the full variable domain reads DTAVSQTPKYLVTQMGNDKSIKCEQNLGHDTMYWYKQDSKKFLKIMFSYNNKELIINETVPNRFSPKSPDKAHLNLHINSLELGDSAVYFCASSQGGATNEKLFFGSGTQLSVL.

This clonotype was observed many times. The chain is built from TRBV9 and TRBJ2-3, with TRBD1 as a possible D gene (6 bases). Germline values: CDR1 SGDLS, CDR2 YYNGEE. The CDR3 sequence is 15 residues long. V lost 3 bases to trimming and J lost 3 bases, with 14 bases between them. The CDR3 loop is CASSDDRSGTDTQYF. For the CDR3, the DNA is TGTGCCAGCAGCGACGACAGGTCTGGGACAGATACGCAGTATTTT.

This clonotype was found many times. The chain combines TRBV28 with TRBJ2-7; D perhaps matches TRBD1 (6 bases). This CDR3 spans 12 amino acids. The germline V gene has CDR1 MDHEN and CDR2 SYDVKM. Trimming left V 3 bases short and J 4 bases short, with 7 bases between. This chain's CDR3 is CASSLGTYEQYF. The CDR3 coding sequence is TGTGCCAGCAGTTTGGGGACATACGAGCAGTACTTC.

This rearrangement joins TRBV11-2 to TRBJ2-1, with unresolved D. The CDR3 loop spans 13 amino acids. The V end was cut by 0 bases, the J end by 10 bases, with 10 bases between. CDR1 SGHAT and CDR2 FQNNGV come from the germline V gene. CDR3 nucleotides: TGTGCCAGCAGCTTAGATCTTAGAAGAGAGCAGTTCTTC. It yields the protein CASSLDLRREQFF.

This clonotype ranks as medium-sized. V is TRBV5-1 and J is TRBJ1-1; D might be TRBD1 (6 bases). V lost 4 bases and J lost 2, with 15 bases in between. Germline lookup yields CDR1 SGHRS and CDR2 YFSETQ. The CDR3 covers 15 residues. CDR3 nucleotides: TGCGCCAGCAGCAGGGGGGCAGCTGATAACACTGAAGCTTTCTTT. This sequence encodes CASSRGAADNTEAFF. The variable domain in full, completed from reference TRBV5-1 and TRBJ1-1, reads KAGVTQTPRYLIKTRGQQVTLSCSPISGHRSVSWYQQTPGQGLQFLFEYFSETQRNKGNFPGRFSGRQFSNSRSEMNVSTLELGDSALYLCASSRGAADNTEAFFGQGTRLTVV.

This clonotype is medium-sized within its sample. The chain recombines TRBV28 with TRBJ2-7; a weak D match, TRBD1 (7 bases). Germline assignment: CDR1 MDHEN and CDR2 SYDVKM. The CDR3 length is 16 residues. V dropped 3 bases and J dropped 2 bases, with 17 bases sitting between them. This CDR3 is CASSLGTAGLTYEQYF. CDR3 coding DNA: TGTGCCAGCAGTTTGGGGACAGCCGGACTAACCTACGAGCAGTACTTC. The full variable domain, its missing parts supplied by reference TRBV28 and TRBJ2-7, is DVKVTQSSRYLVKRTGEKVFLECVQDMDHENMFWYRQDPGLGLRLIYFSYDVKMKEKGDIPEGYSVSREKKERFSLILESASTNQTSMYLCASSLGTAGLTYEQYFGPGTRLTVT.

This clonotype has just a few counts. V usage is TRBV28 and J usage is TRBJ2-4; perhaps TRBD1 as D (6 bases). Trimming pared 6 bases from V and 3 bases from J, leaving 12 bases between. Looked up from germline, CDR1 is MDHEN and CDR2 is SYDVKM. The CDR3 contains 14 residues. The CDR3 sequence: CASSLGGGKNIQYF. In DNA, the CDR3 is TGTGCCAGCAGCCTAGGGGGTGGCAAAAACATTCAGTACTTC.

The chain has TRBV2 and TRBJ2-1; 12 nucleotides line up with TRBD2. J was trimmed by 7 bases and V by 7 bases; bases with no gene match: 5. The CDR3 consists of 14 residues. CDR1 is SNHLY, CDR2 FYNNEI, per germline. The CDR3 loop is CASIGLAGRNEQFF. The DNA of the CDR3 is TGTGCCAGCATCGGACTAGCGGGAAGAAATGAGCAGTTCTTC.

The CDR3 is CASSEYRAGGAQYF. The CDR3 DNA follows: TGTGCCAGCAGTGAATATCGAGCGGGAGGGGCCCAGTACTTC. This chain joins TRBV6-1 and TRBJ2-5, with 10 bases identical to TRBD2. CDR3 length: 14 residues. The junction had 6 bases not matched to a gene; V was cut back by 2 bases and J by 9 bases. CDR1 is MNHNS, CDR2 SASEGT, per germline.

The chain has TRBV12-3 or TRBV12-4 and TRBJ1-3, with D possibly matching TRBD1 (5 bases). Trimming left V 3 bases short and J 0 bases short, with 9 bases between. The CDR3 has 15 residues. The CDR3 sequence: CASSFDSNSGNTIYF. For the CDR3, the DNA is TGTGCCAGCAGTTTCGACAGTAACTCTGGAAACACCATATATTTT.

This clonotype was picked up many times. The genes are TRBV27 and TRBJ2-7; 7 bases agree with TRBD1. This CDR3 spans 13 amino acids. J gave up 3 bases and V 5 bases, and 4 bases lay outside the gene matches. CDR1 MNHEY and CDR2 SMNVEV come from the germline V gene (reference sequence). The CDR3 here is CASSRTGLYEQYF. CDR3 bases: TGTGCCAGCAGTCGGACAGGCCTCTACGAGCAGTACTTC.

CDR3 in amino acids: CASRGGNYGYTF. CDR3 DNA sequence: TGTGCCAGCAGGGGCGGGAACTATGGCTACACCTTC. The J gene is TRBJ1-2, the V gene TRBV6-2 or TRBV6-3, with D unresolved. Germline-derived CDR1 and CDR2 are MNHEY and SVGEGT. The V gene lost 6 bases and the J gene lost 2 bases, with 7 bases spanning the gap. The CDR3 loop spans 12 amino acids.

The chain uses TRBV4-3 and TRBJ1-3; D perhaps matches TRBD1 (6 bases). The V and J ends lost 4 bases and 8 bases respectively, with 21 bases between them. Germline lookup yields CDR1 LGHNA and CDR2 YSLEER. This CDR3 contains 16 residues. The CDR3 here is CASSLVGPGETDTIYF. The CDR3 coding sequence is TGCGCCAGCAGCCTCGTGGGGCCAGGGGAGACCGACACCATATATTTT.

The chain is built from TRBV25-1 and TRBJ2-1, with D perhaps TRBD2 (5 bases). The CDR3 has 14 amino acids. Trimming took off 7 bases at V and 6 bases at J, with 16 bases between the two ends. Per the germline V gene, CDR1 is MGHDK and CDR2 is SYGVNS. CDR3 DNA: TGTGCCAGCACCACGCCCGGGAACCCCAATGAGCAGTTCTTC. It translates to CASTTPGNPNEQFF.

This clonotype was seen a few times. The rearrangement uses TRBV11-2 and TRBJ2-2; D possibly corresponds to TRBD2 (5 bases). Germline V lookup: CDR1 SGHAT, CDR2 FQNNGV. The CDR3 is 15 residues long. Trimming cost V 1 base and J 1 base, with 7 bases left between them. The CDR3 nucleotides read TGTGCCAGCAGCTTAGGGACTGTGAACACCGGGGAGCTGTTTTTT. Protein product: CASSLGTVNTGELFF.

This clonotype was seen ten or more times. V and J are TRBV28 and TRBJ2-3, with 7 bases aligning to TRBD1. The germline CDR1 and CDR2 sequences are MDHEN and SYDVKM. The J segment lost 6 bases and the V segment lost 3 bases, leaving 9 bases of the junction unmatched. This CDR3 has 15 residues. The CDR3 DNA follows: TGTGCCAGCAGTTTCGTCAGGGGGATCGTGGATACGCAGTATTTT. Translation gives CASSFVRGIVDTQYF. Variable domain in full (rest from reference TRBV28 and TRBJ2-3): DVKVTQSSRYLVKRTGEKVFLECVQDMDHENMFWYRQDPGLGLRLIYFSYDVKMKEKGDIPEGYSVSREKKERFSLILESASTNQTSMYLCASSFVRGIVDTQYFGPGTRLTVL.

This clonotype was seen repeatedly, ten times or more. This chain connects TRBV10-3 to TRBJ2-1; unclear D gene. The CDR3 consists of 20 residues. V was clipped by 7 bases and J by 0 bases, with 28 bases between them. In germline, CDR1 is ENHRY, CDR2 SYGVKD. CDR3 in amino acids: CAINGDGAFRTVSSYNEQFF. The CDR3, as DNA: TGTGCCATCAATGGGGATGGCGCGTTCAGAACGGTGAGCTCCTACAATGAGCAGTTCTTC.

The V and J genes are TRBV5-1 and TRBJ1-1, with TRBD1 identical over 9 bases. The junction had 9 bases not matched to a gene; V was cut back by 4 bases and J by 5 bases. The CDR3 contains 15 residues. Germline V lookup: CDR1 SGHRS, CDR2 YFSETQ. Written as DNA, the CDR3 is TGCGCCAGCAGCAACACAGGGGGCCGGGATACTGAAGCTTTCTTT. This encodes CASSNTGGRDTEAFF. The full variable domain, its missing parts supplied by reference TRBV5-1 and TRBJ1-1, is KAGVTQTPRYLIKTRGQQVTLSCSPISGHRSVSWYQQTPGQGLQFLFEYFSETQRNKGNFPGRFSGRQFSNSRSEMNVSTLELGDSALYLCASSNTGGRDTEAFFGQGTRLTVV.

The rearrangement joins TRBV7-8 to TRBJ2-7; no clear D gene. The germline V gene has CDR1 SGHVS and CDR2 FQNEAQ. V lost 5 bases and J 6 bases, leaving 20 bases between the germline ends. The CDR3 has 15 residues. CDR3 bases: TGTGCCAGCAGCCCCCCTTTGGCAGGTCCTACCGAGCAGTACTTC. Encoded protein: CASSPPLAGPTEQYF.